These 10 T cell receptor beta chains were all obtained from the same sample, sequenced in a study of T cell clonality in common variable immunodeficiency. Study-level results: Fewer deletions and N-nucleotide insertions were reportedly seen in common variable immunodeficiency TCR beta sequences.

These receptors have no known antigen. The method was immunoSEQ multiplex PCR; TCRdb's version includes in-frame clones alone and lacks a portion of them. This sample's table has fewer than 20,000 clones. The sequenced sample consisted of peripheral blood mononuclear cells. The receptors stem from a human donor with common variable immunodeficiency.

As regards this clone: With the read ending 3 residues before the CDR3 end, the germline J gene is used to fill in that end. The chain carries TRBV2 and TRBJ2-5; a weak D match, TRBD1 (6 bases). V shed 7 bases and J shed 4 bases, with 10 bases lying between them. Germline lookup yields CDR1 SNHLY and CDR2 FYNNEI. The CDR3 contains 12 residues. The covered CDR3 bases are TGTGCCAGCAAACCAGGGGCAGAGACC. Translated: CASKPGAET. The full CDR3 protein is CASKPGAETQYF.

The CDR3 spells CAFQAQAGEETQYF. CDR3 DNA, as far as it was read: TGTGCCTTCCAAGCGCAAGCGGGGGAGGAGACC. J is TRBJ2-5 and V is TRBV2; 8 nucleotides agree with TRBD2. Read sequence stops 3 residues before the CDR3 end, and the germline J gene provides the missing end. The CDR3 totals 14 residues. J was trimmed by 5 bases and V by 11 bases; bases with no gene match: 13. CDR1 and CDR2 (germline): SNHLY, FYNNEI.

Points on this clone: The read ends 3 residues before the CDR3 terminus; that terminus is restored from the germline J gene. The chain is built from TRBV18 and TRBJ1-4; 10 nucleotides match TRBD1. This CDR3 comprises 15 residues. From germline, CDR1 is KGHSH and CDR2 LQKENI. J gave up 8 bases and V 4 bases, and 7 bases lay outside the gene matches. Here the CDR3 reads CASSRGQGPGEKLFF. CDR3 DNA, as far as it was read: TGTGCCAGCTCACGGGGACAGGGGCCTGGAGAAAAA.

A word on this clone: The CDR3 goes on 3 residues after the read ends, and that part is filled in from the germline J gene. The gene calls are TRBV20-1 and TRBJ2-7; 7 nucleotides match TRBD1. Unmatched junction bases numbered 3, after V lost 3 bases and J lost 4 bases. The CDR3 length is 12 residues. Germline-derived CDR1 and CDR2 are DFQATT and SNEGSKA (reference sequence). The covered CDR3 bases are TGCAGTGCTAGCTGGACAGGTTACGAG. It encodes CSASWTGYE. The entire CDR3 protein reads CSASWTGYEQYF.

Notes on this clone: Read coverage stops 3 residues before the CDR3 terminus; the germline J gene supplies the remainder. The chain is built from TRBV2 and TRBJ2-7; weak D call: TRBD1 (5 bases). V dropped 9 bases and J dropped 6 bases, with 18 bases sitting between them. The CDR3 contains 13 residues. CDR1 SNHLY and CDR2 FYNNEI come from the germline V gene. The CDR3 protein is CASNHQTDTEQYF. The DNA read from the CDR3 is TGTGCCAGTAACCATCAGACAGACACCGAG. The variable domain in full, completed from reference TRBV2 and TRBJ2-7, reads EPEVTQTPSHQVTQMGQEVILRCVPISNHLYFYWYRQILGQKVEFLVSFYNNEISEKSEIFDDQFSVERPDGSNFTLKIRSTKLEDSAMYFCASNHQTDTEQYFGPGTRLTVT.

Comments on this clone: The CDR3 end lies 3 residues beyond the end of the read and is filled in from the germline J gene. The chain has TRBV11-3 and TRBJ2-7; TRBD1 might be the D (5 bases). Trimming removed 4 bases at V and 5 bases at J, with 6 bases between. In germline, CDR1 is SGHNT, CDR2 YENEEA. The CDR3 loop spans 11 amino acids. Here the CDR3 reads CASSSGNEQYF. The sequenced CDR3 bases are TGTGCCAGCAGCTCAGGGAACGAG.

Regarding this clone: The sequence runs out 3 residues before the end of the CDR3; the remainder is reconstructed from the germline J gene. This chain connects TRBV29-1 to TRBJ2-1; 10 positions match TRBD1. Germline V gene data show CDR1 as SQVTM and CDR2 as ANQGSEA. V gave up 7 bases and J gave up 8 bases; unmatched junction bases: 11. CDR3 size: 14 residues. The chain's CDR3 is CSADRGLLSDEQFF. The CDR3 bases that were read are TGCAGCGCTGACAGGGGGCTATTAAGTGATGAG.

In the case of this clone: With the read ending 3 residues before the CDR3 end, the germline J gene is used to fill in that end. V and J are TRBV29-1 and TRBJ1-2; weak D call: TRBD1 (6 bases). Trimming took off 6 bases at V and 0 bases at J, with 20 bases between the two ends. Germline V gene lookup returns CDR1 SQVTM and CDR2 ANQGSEA. The CDR3 sequence is 16 residues long. The CDR3 is CSVPQQTGTPNYGYTF. The covered CDR3 bases are TGCAGCGTGCCTCAGCAGACAGGAACCCCTAACTATGGC.

The CDR3 sequence: CASSAGTGVNGYTF. The DNA read from the CDR3 is TGTGCCAGCAGTGCCGGGACAGGGGTGAACGGC. V and J are TRBV2 and TRBJ1-2; 10 bases map to TRBD1. The CDR3 end lies 3 residues beyond the end of the read and is filled in from the germline J gene. The germline V gene has CDR1 SNHLY and CDR2 FYNNEI. CDR3 length: 14 residues.

As for this clone: The junction and the germline gene differ at one end; a read error may be behind it. The CDR3 end falls 3 residues outside the read, so it is completed with the germline J gene. The chain uses TRBV4-2 and TRBJ2-3; 7 nucleotides agree with TRBD2. Germline V gives CDR1 LGHNA, CDR2 YNFKEQ. The CDR3 is 15 residues long. The CDR3 loop reads CASSQVAGATDTQYF. CDR3 DNA (partial): TGCGCCAGCAGCCAAGTTGCGGGAGCCACAGATACG.